The rows below give T cell receptor beta chains drawn from one sample of a study of T cells in Graves' hyperthyroidism and ophthalmopathy. TCRdb passed the multiplex PCR reads through MiXCR, listing each CDR3 protein once. The table shows around 720,000 distinct CDR3 sequences, with approximately 40% occurring only once. The material sequenced was blood. The receptors derive from a middle-aged woman with Graves' hyperthyroidism. Each CDR3 is given with its conserved first and last residue. A D gene is named only where the DNA matches it firmly. Clone size is shown for a subset of rows, as once, few, many or a class of expanded clone.

D gene	clone size	J gene	V gene	CDR3 protein	CDR3 DNA
-	-	TRBJ2-2	TRBV28	CASTAEGVTGELFF	TGTGCCAGCACCGCGGAGGGGGTAACCGGGGAGCTGTTTTTT
-	many	TRBJ1-1	TRBV29-1	CSVYRVSGTEAFF	TGCAGCGTTTACAGGGTTTCGGGCACTGAAGCTTTCTTT
-	many	TRBJ2-5	TRBV7-3	CASSLNLGETQYF	TGTGCCAGCAGCTTAAATTTGGGAGAGACCCAGTACTTC
-	-	TRBJ2-7	TRBV7-7	CASSPTPAPLAGQRVRF	TGTGCCAGCAGCCCTACCCCCGCGCCCCTTGCGGGGCAACGTGTGCGGTTC
TRBD1	few	TRBJ1-1	TRBV7-9	CASSLPDRVRVGAFF	TGTGCCAGCAGCTTACCAGACAGGGTTCGTGTGGGAGCTTTCTTT
TRBD1	many	TRBJ2-6	TRBV5-1	CASSLGDRGPGANVLTF	TGCGCCAGCAGCTTGGGGGACAGGGGACCTGGGGCCAACGTCCTGACTTTC
-	many	TRBJ2-7	TRBV5-1	CASTEDSLREQYF	TGCGCCAGCACCGAGGACAGTCTCCGCGAGCAGTACTTC
-	-	TRBJ2-7	TRBV12-3/TRBV12-4	CASSLQDSYEQYF	TGTGCCAGCAGTTTACAGGACAGCTACGAGCAGTACTTC
-	many	TRBJ2-2	TRBV7-6	CASSQTGTTGELFF	TGTGCCAGCAGCCAAACAGGGACCACCGGGGAGCTGTTTTTT
TRBD1	-	TRBJ1-5	TRBV7-2	CASSLVGTGVYSNQPQHF	TGTGCCAGCAGCTTAGTGGGGACAGGGGTGTATAGCAATCAGCCCCAGCATTTT